This T cell receptor (beta chain) appears in the sequencing data of a study of blood T cell repertoires in COVID-19. On the study more broadly: Acute and convalescent COVID-19 samples came from the United States, Italy and Spain. T cells, B-cell-depleted T cells, or PBMCs supplied cDNA or gDNA.

In the study's own analysis: Amplification with reference gene primers provided the estimates of nucleated cell counts. Sequenced by immunoSEQ multiplex PCR; TCRdb stores in-frame clones only, minus some. V and J calls and clone size are given by that table; D and trimming were obtained from the DNA. The sample has 200,000 to 250,000 clones, more than 85% seen once. Germline V gives CDR1 KGHSH, CDR2 LQKENI. Trimming at V came to 4 bases and at J to 9 bases, leaving 2 bases not matched to a gene. The CDR3 loop spans 12 amino acids. The sequencing sample was made of peripheral blood. The receptor was isolated from a man between 40 and 49 years old with active or convalescent COVID-19. The chain has TRBV18 and TRBJ2-2; 7 nucleotides match TRBD1. The CDR3 region is CASSQTGRELFF. DNA of the CDR3: TGTGCCAGCTCACAGACAGGGCGGGAGCTGTTTTTT.